These 13 T cell receptor beta chains came from one sample sequenced in a study of blood T cell repertoires in COVID-19. Sequencing was performed with immunoSEQ multiplex PCR; in TCRdb, only in-frame clones are kept and a portion is missing. The repertoire holds 150,000 to 200,000 clones, with 82% as singletons. Sequencing input: peripheral blood. The origin of the receptors is a woman aged 40 to 49 with COVID-19, enrolled during active disease.

The rearrangement uses TRBV6-5 and TRBJ2-7; D gene ambiguous. This CDR3 is 13 amino acids long. Germline V gene data show CDR1 as MNHEY and CDR2 as SVGAGI. Trimming removed 5 bases at V and 2 bases at J, with 10 bases between. The CDR3: CASSHTVTYEQYF. The CDR3 region has the DNA TGTGCCAGCAGTCACACAGTTACCTACGAGCAGTACTTC.

CDR3 loop: CASSPRTRFYTEAFF. The CDR3 DNA sequence: TGTGCCAGCAGCCCACGGACTCGATTTTACACTGAAGCTTTCTTT. The V gene is TRBV3-1 (or the pseudogene TRBV3-2), the J gene TRBJ1-1; D gene unclear. CDR3 length: 15 amino acids. The germline V and J ends were trimmed by 4 bases and 3 bases, with 15 bases remaining between them. Germline V gives CDR1 LGHDT, CDR2 YNNKEL (reference sequence).

For the CDR3, the DNA is TGTGCCAGCAGCTTGGGTGGGGGAGGCGAGCAGTACTTC. This encodes CASSLGGGGEQYF. The chain combines TRBV7-8 with TRBJ2-7; a possible D gene is TRBD2 (6 bases). V dropped 3 bases and J dropped 6 bases, with 12 bases sitting between them. Germline CDR1 and CDR2: SGHVS and FQNEAQ. This CDR3 spans 13 amino acids.

This chain uses TRBV3-1 (or the pseudogene TRBV3-2) with TRBJ2-5, with D hard to call. This CDR3 has 13 residues. The germline gives CDR1 LGHDT, CDR2 YNNKEL (reference sequence). V lost 2 bases and J lost 9, with 13 bases in between. CDR3 in amino acids: CASSQPRSEPQYF. The CDR3 DNA sequence: TGTGCCAGCAGCCAACCGCGGAGTGAGCCCCAGTACTTC.

The chain joins TRBV7-2 to TRBJ1-2; D may be TRBD1 (5 bases). The CDR3 spans 15 residues. Germline V gene lookup returns CDR1 SGHTA and CDR2 FQGNSA. Trimming left V 4 bases short and J 6 bases short, with 18 bases between. For the CDR3, the DNA is TGTGCCAGCAGCTACTACTCGGGGGGTATTAATGGCTACACCTTC. This codes for CASSYYSGGINGYTF. The full variable domain, its missing parts supplied by reference TRBV7-2 and TRBJ1-2, is GAGVSQSPSNKVTEKGKDVELRCDPISGHTALYWYRQSLGQGLEFLIYFQGNSAPDKSGLPSDRFSAERTGGSVSTLTIQRTQQEDSAVYLCASSYYSGGINGYTFGSGTRLTVV.

The V gene is TRBV7-2, the J gene TRBJ2-3, with D perhaps matching TRBD1 (5 bases). Deletions cut 5 bases from V and 6 bases from J, with 15 bases between. Germline V gives CDR1 SGHTA, CDR2 FQGNSA. The CDR3 is 14 amino acids. The CDR3 spells CASSPTSQGDTQYF. The CDR3, as DNA: TGTGCCAGCAGCCCAACGTCTCAGGGCGATACGCAGTATTTT.

The chain couples TRBV19 to TRBJ1-1; the D is unclear. This CDR3 contains 13 residues. V was trimmed by 5 bases and J by 1 base, leaving 8 bases between them. Germline loops: CDR1 LNHDA, CDR2 SQIVND (reference sequence). The DNA for the CDR3 is TGTGCCAGTAGTCTACGCGAGAACACTGAAGCTTTCTTT. Translating it yields CASSLRENTEAFF.

The chain uses TRBV24-1 and TRBJ2-3, with TRBD1 matching 8 bases. Germline assignment: CDR1 KGHDR and CDR2 SFDVKD. This CDR3 has 14 residues. Trimming at V came to 3 bases and at J to 5 bases, leaving 3 bases not matched to a gene. CDR3 residues: CATSDPGGRDTQYF. The CDR3 DNA is TGTGCCACCAGTGATCCAGGGGGCAGAGATACGCAGTATTTT.

This clone was seen a single time. The chain joins TRBV18 to TRBJ2-7; 8 positions match TRBD1. V shed 3 bases and J 6 bases; nucleotides not matched to a gene: 10. CDR3 length: 15 amino acids. Germline V gives CDR1 KGHSH, CDR2 LQKENI. The CDR3 loop is CASSPVGQGQGEQYV. The CDR3 nucleotides read TGTGCCAGCTCACCTGTCGGACAGGGCCAAGGCGAGCAGTACGTC.

The gene calls are TRBV27 and TRBJ2-7, with 9 bases identical to TRBD2. The trim removed 6 bases at V and 6 bases at J, leaving 12 bases unmatched. This CDR3 region has 15 residues. CDR1 is MNHEY, CDR2 SMNVEV, per germline (reference sequence). In DNA form, the CDR3 reads TGTGCCAGCAGCTTTCCTGGAGCGGGAGGTGGCGAGCAGTACTTC. Translating it yields CASSFPGAGGGEQYF.

The table lists this clone with a few counts. The V gene is TRBV19, the J gene TRBJ2-2; no clear D gene. V was trimmed by 5 bases and J by 0 bases, leaving 13 bases between them. Germline CDR1 and CDR2: LNHDA and SQIVND (reference sequence). The CDR3 totals 16 residues. The CDR3 nucleotides are TGTGCCAGTAGTCCGGAAGAGACAACGAACACCGGGGAGCTGTTTTTT. Translation: CASSPEETTNTGELFF.

A few counts support this clone. The chain is built from TRBV15 and TRBJ1-6, with 7 bases fitting TRBD1. V lost 4 bases and J lost 9; bases outside the gene matches: 6. The CDR3 spans 14 residues. The V gene's germline CDR1 is LNHNV and CDR2 YYDKDF (reference sequence). CDR3: CATSKDREGSPLHF. CDR3 nucleotides: TGTGCCACCAGCAAAGACAGGGAGGGTTCACCCCTCCACTTT.

The CDR3 region has the DNA TGTGCCAGCAGCTTAGTAGTGGGCACTAGCGGGGGGAGCTATGAGCAGTTCTTC. Translating gives CASSLVVGTSGGSYEQFF. This chain connects TRBV7-9 to TRBJ2-1; 12 bases are a match to TRBD2. The CDR3 spans 18 residues. CDR1 is SEHNR and CDR2 is FQNEAQ in the germline V gene (reference sequence). The V segment lost 1 base and the J segment 8 bases; nucleotides outside the gene matches: 12.